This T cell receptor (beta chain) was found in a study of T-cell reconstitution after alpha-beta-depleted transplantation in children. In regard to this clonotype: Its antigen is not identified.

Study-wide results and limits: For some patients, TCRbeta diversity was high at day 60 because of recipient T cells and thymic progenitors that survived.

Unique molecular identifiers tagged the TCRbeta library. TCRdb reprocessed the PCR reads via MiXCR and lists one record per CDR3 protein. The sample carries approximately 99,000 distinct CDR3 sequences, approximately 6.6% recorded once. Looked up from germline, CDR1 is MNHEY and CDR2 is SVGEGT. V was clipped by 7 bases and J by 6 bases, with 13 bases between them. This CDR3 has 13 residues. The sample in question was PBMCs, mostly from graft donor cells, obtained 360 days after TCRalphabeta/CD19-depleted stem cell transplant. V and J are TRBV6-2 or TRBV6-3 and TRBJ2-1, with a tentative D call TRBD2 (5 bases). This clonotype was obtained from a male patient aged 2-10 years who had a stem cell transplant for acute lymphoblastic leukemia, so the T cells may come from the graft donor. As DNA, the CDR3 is TGTGCCAGCAAGGCGGGCCGAACCAATGAGCAGTTCTTC. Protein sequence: CASKAGRTNEQFF.